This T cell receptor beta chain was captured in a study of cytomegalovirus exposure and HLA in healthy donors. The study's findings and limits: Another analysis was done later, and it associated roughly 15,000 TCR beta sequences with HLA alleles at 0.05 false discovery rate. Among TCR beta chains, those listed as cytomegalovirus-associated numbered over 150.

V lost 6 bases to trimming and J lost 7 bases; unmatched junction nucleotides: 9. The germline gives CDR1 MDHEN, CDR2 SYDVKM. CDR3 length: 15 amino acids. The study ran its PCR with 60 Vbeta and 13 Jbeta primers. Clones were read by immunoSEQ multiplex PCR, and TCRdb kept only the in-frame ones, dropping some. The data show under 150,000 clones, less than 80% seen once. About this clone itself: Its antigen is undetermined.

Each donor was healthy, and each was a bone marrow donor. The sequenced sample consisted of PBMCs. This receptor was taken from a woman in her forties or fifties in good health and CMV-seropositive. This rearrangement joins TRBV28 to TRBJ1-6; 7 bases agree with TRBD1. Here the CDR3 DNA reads TGTGCCAGCAGCGAACAGGGGCCTGGGAATTCACCCCTCCACTTT. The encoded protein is CASSEQGPGNSPLHF.